A single sample gave rise to the 11 T cell receptor beta chains below, sequenced in a study of cytomegalovirus exposure and HLA in healthy donors. The PCR used 60 Vbeta and 13 Jbeta primers. TCRdb's table, derived via immunoSEQ multiplex PCR, lists solely in-frame clones and lacks some. The data show 85,000 to 100,000 clones, with 60% to 80% seen just once and about 4% held by the top ten. The sequenced sample consisted of PBMCs. The source is a woman aged 40-49 years in good health and CMV-seronegative.

The rearrangement joins TRBV5-6 to TRBJ2-1; 10 bases align to TRBD1. CDR1 is SGHDT and CDR2 is YYEEEE in the germline V gene. The CDR3 runs 16 residues. The ends lost 0 bases at V and 4 bases at J; junction bases unmatched: 4. The CDR3 coding sequence is TGTGCCAGCAGCTTGGCCCGGGACAGGGGTTACAATGAGCAGTTCTTC. This codes for CASSLARDRGYNEQFF.

This chain connects TRBV2 to TRBJ1-1; D unclear. The germline V gene has CDR1 SNHLY and CDR2 FYNNEI. CDR3 length equals 14 residues. V lost 4 bases, J lost 3 bases, and 12 bases lay in between. The CDR3 sequence is CASSVMRSDTEAFF. In DNA form, the CDR3 reads TGTGCCAGCAGTGTGATGCGGTCGGACACTGAAGCTTTCTTT.

V and J are TRBV4-3 and TRBJ2-2; tentative D call: TRBD2 (6 bases). The CDR3 extends over 15 amino acids. The ends were cut back, 5 bases at V and 0 bases at J, with 10 bases in the middle. Germline-derived CDR1 and CDR2 are LGHNA and YSLEER. The CDR3 DNA reads as TGCGCCAGCAGCGGAGGGGAATCGAACACCGGGGAGCTGTTTTTT. Protein: CASSGGESNTGELFF.

The V call is TRBV6-1, the J call TRBJ2-7; TRBD1 is a possible D gene (6 bases). Germline V gives CDR1 MNHNS, CDR2 SASEGT. This CDR3 has 13 amino acids. The V gene lost 7 bases and the J gene lost 0 bases, with 10 bases spanning the gap. CDR3 sequence reads: CASTLGHSYEQYF. The CDR3, as DNA: TGTGCCAGCACCCTGGGACACTCCTACGAGCAGTACTTC.

This chain joins TRBV6-6 and TRBJ1-2, with 8 positions matching TRBD1. The CDR3 runs to 16 residues. Per the germline V gene, CDR1 is MNHNY and CDR2 is SVGAGI (reference sequence). The V gene end was trimmed by 6 bases and the J gene end by 2 bases; junction bases not matched to a gene: 11. Written as DNA, the CDR3 is TGTGCCAGCAGCCCTCCAGGACAGGGTAGGAACTATGGCTACACCTTC. Its protein product is CASSPPGQGRNYGYTF.

The chain is built from TRBV28 and TRBJ1-2; D is unresolved. Germline CDR1 MDHEN, CDR2 SYDVKM. V lost 5 bases and J 4 bases, leaving 5 bases between the germline ends. This CDR3 comprises 11 residues. CDR3 loop: CASSTVYGYTF. The CDR3 region has the DNA TGTGCCAGCAGTACTGTCTATGGCTACACCTTC.

The chain has TRBV19 and TRBJ1-3, with D possibly matching TRBD1 (5 bases). Trimming left V 3 bases short and J 3 bases short, with 15 bases between. From germline, CDR1 is LNHDA and CDR2 SQIVND (reference sequence). CDR3 length: 16 amino acids. For the CDR3, the DNA is TGTGCCAGTAGTATGGCCCGGGGGTTCAGTGGAAACACCATATATTTT. Protein: CASSMARGFSGNTIYF.

The chain combines TRBV30 with TRBJ2-3; tentative D call: TRBD2 (7 bases). The CDR3 totals 16 residues. Germline CDR1 is GTSNPN and CDR2 is SVGIG (reference sequence). Trimming shortened V by 3 bases and J by 2 bases, and 18 bases separated the two germline ends. The DNA of the CDR3 is TGTGCCTGGAGCCTACTTGGGGGGGCCTACACAGATACGCAGTATTTT. It yields the protein CAWSLLGGAYTDTQYF.

This sequence joins TRBV5-4 and TRBJ1-4; D not resolved. With 2 bases removed from V and 0 bases from J, the gap between germline ends came to 8 bases. The CDR3 spans 15 residues. The V gene's germline CDR1 is SGHNT and CDR2 YYREEE (reference sequence). CDR3 region: CASSFRGPTNEKLFF. The CDR3 DNA is TGTGCCAGCAGCTTCCGAGGTCCAACTAATGAAAAACTGTTTTTT.

V gene TRBV6-5 combines with J gene TRBJ2-7, with 8 positions matching TRBD2. With V trimmed by 2 bases and J by 3 bases, 6 bases remained unmatched. The germline V gene encodes CDR1 MNHEY and CDR2 SVGAGI. The CDR3 covers 15 residues. The CDR3 spells CASSYGVSGVYEQYF. The DNA of the CDR3 is TGTGCCAGCAGTTACGGGGTTAGCGGGGTCTACGAGCAGTACTTC.

This chain joins TRBV25-1 and TRBJ2-7, with TRBD2 as a possible D gene (5 bases). Germline V gene data show CDR1 as MGHDK and CDR2 as SYGVNS. CDR3 size: 12 residues. V was shortened by 6 bases and J by 4 bases, with 10 bases between the two germline ends. CDR3 nucleotides: TGTGCCAGCAGATCGGGGAATTACGAGCAGTACTTC. Protein product: CASRSGNYEQYF.